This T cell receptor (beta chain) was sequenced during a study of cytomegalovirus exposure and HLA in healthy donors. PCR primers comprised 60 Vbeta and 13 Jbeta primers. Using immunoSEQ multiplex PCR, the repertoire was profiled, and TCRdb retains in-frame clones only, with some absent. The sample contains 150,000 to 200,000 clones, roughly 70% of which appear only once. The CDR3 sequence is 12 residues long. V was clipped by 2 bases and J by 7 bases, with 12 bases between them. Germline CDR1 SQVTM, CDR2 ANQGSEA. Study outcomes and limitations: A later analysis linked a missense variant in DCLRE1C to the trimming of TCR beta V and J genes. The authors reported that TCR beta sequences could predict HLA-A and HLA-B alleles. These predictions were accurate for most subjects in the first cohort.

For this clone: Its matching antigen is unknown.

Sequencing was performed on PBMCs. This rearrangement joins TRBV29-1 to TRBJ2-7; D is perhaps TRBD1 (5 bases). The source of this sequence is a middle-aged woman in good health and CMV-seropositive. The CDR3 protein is CSVEPGKGEQYF. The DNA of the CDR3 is TGCAGCGTTGAACCAGGGAAGGGTGAGCAGTACTTC.